This passage covers 27 T cell receptor beta chains from one sample sequenced in a study of shared clonotypes between healthy human individuals. The data were produced by immunoSEQ multiplex PCR, yet TCRdb's version contains in-frame clones alone and is incomplete. In the table there are approximately 1.1 million clones, 75% to 80% of which are singletons. The sample was memory CD4+ T cells from PBMCs. The subset is: CD45RA-negative fraction. The receptors originated from a man aged 18-30 years in good health. Some clones in this sample may be carry-over from other donors' samples.

The chain has TRBV28 and TRBJ1-4; D not certain. Germline loops: CDR1 MDHEN, CDR2 SYDVKM. The CDR3 spans 12 residues. The V end lost 7 bases, the J end lost 8 bases, and 11 bases lay between the germline ends. The CDR3 spells CASTLSYEKLFF. The CDR3 nucleotides read TGTGCCAGCACCCTTTCTTACGAAAAACTGTTTTTT.

The V call is TRBV28, the J call TRBJ2-3; TRBD2 aligns across 8 bases. V lost 7 bases, J lost 3 bases, and 9 bases stayed unmatched. The CDR3 runs to 15 residues. Germline V gene data show CDR1 as MDHEN and CDR2 as SYDVKM. The CDR3 spells CASTVSGSRTDTQYF. Written as DNA, the CDR3 is TGTGCCAGCACTGTGAGCGGGAGTAGGACAGATACGCAGTATTTT.

The chain couples TRBV19 to TRBJ1-5; no reliable D call. Germline assignment: CDR1 LNHDA and CDR2 SQIVND (reference sequence). V shed 6 bases and J shed 5 bases, with 11 bases lying between them. The CDR3 totals 13 residues. This CDR3 is CASSPFIDQPQHF. CDR3 nucleotides: TGTGCCAGTAGCCCCTTCATCGATCAGCCCCAGCATTTT.

V and J are TRBV10-3 and TRBJ1-2, with TRBD1 as a possible D gene (6 bases). The ends were cut back, 2 bases at V and 1 base at J, with 8 bases in the middle. The CDR3 covers 14 residues. Germline loops: CDR1 ENHRY, CDR2 SYGVKD. In DNA form, the CDR3 reads TGTGCCATCAGTGAGCCGACAGGTAACTATGGCTACACCTTC. It encodes CAISEPTGNYGYTF.

The count of this clone is one. V gene TRBV5-5 combines with J gene TRBJ2-7, with no clear D. Germline-derived CDR1 and CDR2 are SGHKS and YYEKEE (reference sequence). This CDR3 contains 15 residues. V lost 0 bases and J lost 2, with 12 bases in between. CDR3 protein: CASSLAAGETYEQYF. The CDR3, as DNA: TGTGCCAGCAGCTTGGCGGCAGGTGAAACCTACGAGCAGTACTTC.

The chain joins TRBV2 to TRBJ2-7; 7 bases are a match to TRBD2. This CDR3 contains 13 residues. V trimming: 7 bases; J trimming: 3 bases; junction bases outside the gene matches: 6. CDR1 and CDR2 (germline): SNHLY, FYNNEI. CDR3 bases: TGTGCCAGCACGGCTAGCGGCGGCTACGAGCAGTACTTC. Translated: CASTASGGYEQYF.

A single count supports this clone. This sample also contains other DNA sequences that code for the same CDR3. The chain's CDR3 is CASSERQSNQPQHF. Written as DNA, the CDR3 is TGTGCCAGCAGTGAACGACAGAGCAATCAGCCCCAGCATTTT. The genes are TRBV2 and TRBJ1-5; tentative D call: TRBD1 (5 bases). Germline V gene data show CDR1 as SNHLY and CDR2 as FYNNEI. The CDR3 length is 14 residues. V dropped 2 bases and J dropped 1 base, with 6 bases sitting between them.

The chain is built from TRBV5-4 and TRBJ1-1; 7 bases match TRBD1. Germline lookup yields CDR1 SGHNT and CDR2 YYREEE (reference sequence). V lost 5 bases and J lost 0; bases outside the gene matches: 4. The CDR3 is made up of 14 amino acids. In DNA, the CDR3 is TGTGCCAGCAGACGGGGGACAGTGAACACTGAAGCTTTCTTT. Encoded protein: CASRRGTVNTEAFF.

The chain has TRBV6-1 and TRBJ2-1, with a weak D call TRBD2 (5 bases). Trimming stripped 6 bases from V and 3 bases from J, with 15 bases between. This CDR3 region has 15 residues. CDR1 is MNHNS, CDR2 SASEGT, per germline. This CDR3 reads CASSQRSIYYNEQFF. CDR3 DNA: TGTGCCAGCAGCCAGCGGTCGATTTACTACAATGAGCAGTTCTTC.

The chain couples TRBV20-1 to TRBJ2-7, with D perhaps TRBD2 (6 bases). The CDR3 has 11 residues. Between the trimmed V and J ends, which lost 4 bases and 3 bases, there was a span of 7 bases. CDR1 DFQATT and CDR2 SNEGSKA come from the germline V gene (reference sequence). The CDR3 protein is CSATGDYEQYF. The CDR3 nucleotides are TGCAGTGCTACGGGGGACTACGAGCAGTACTTC.

The chain joins TRBV28 to TRBJ2-7; 13 nucleotides agree with TRBD2. The V gene's germline CDR1 is MDHEN and CDR2 SYDVKM. Germline trimming cut 4 bases from V and 2 bases from J; bases unmatched to any gene: 8. This CDR3 region has 17 residues. CDR3 residues: CASSSRPGLAGTYEQYF. As DNA, the CDR3 is TGTGCCAGCAGTTCCCGGCCGGGACTAGCGGGAACCTACGAGCAGTACTTC.

CDR3 residues: CASSPGLGLTGELFF. As DNA, the CDR3 is TGTGCCAGCAGTCCAGGGTTAGGGTTAACCGGGGAGCTGTTTTTT. The rearrangement joins TRBV28 to TRBJ2-2; tentatively, D is TRBD1 (5 bases). With 5 bases removed from V and 5 bases from J, the gap between germline ends came to 15 bases. Germline CDR1 is MDHEN and CDR2 is SYDVKM. The CDR3 is 15 amino acids.

The rearrangement uses TRBV4-1 and TRBJ1-4; D unresolved. The germline V gene encodes CDR1 MGHRA and CDR2 YSYEKL. Trimming left V 3 bases short and J 3 bases short, with 11 bases between. The CDR3 is 15 residues long. CDR3 sequence: CASSHQSIANEKLFF. CDR3 nucleotide sequence: TGCGCCAGCAGCCATCAGTCGATTGCTAATGAAAAACTGTTTTTT.

This chain connects TRBV11-3 to TRBJ2-1; the D is unclear. Per germline, CDR1 SGHNT and CDR2 YENEEA. The CDR3 extends over 14 amino acids. Trimming pared 2 bases from V and 1 base from J, leaving 6 bases between. The CDR3 DNA sequence: TGTGCCAGCAGCTTAACCGAGTCCTACAATGAGCAGTTCTTC. It encodes CASSLTESYNEQFF.

The rearrangement uses TRBV30 and TRBJ2-2; possibly TRBD1 for D (5 bases). Germline values: CDR1 GTSNPN, CDR2 SVGIG (reference sequence). V lost 4 bases and J lost 6, with 15 bases in between. The CDR3 is made up of 14 amino acids. The CDR3 nucleotides read TGTGCCTGGAACCCCGGCAGGGTCCCCGGGGAGCTGTTTTTT. Its protein product is CAWNPGRVPGELFF. The full variable domain, completed using reference TRBV30 and TRBJ2-2, is SQTIHQWPATLVQPVGSPLSLECTVEGTSNPNLYWYRQAAGRGLQLLFYSVGIGQISSEVPQNLSASRPQDRQFILSSKKLLLSDSGFYLCAWNPGRVPGELFFGEGSRLTVL.

The V gene is TRBV5-1, the J gene TRBJ2-7; TRBD1 agrees at 7 bases. The CDR3 has 13 amino acids. Trimming removed 4 bases from V and 2 bases from J; junction bases left unmatched: 3. Germline lookup yields CDR1 SGHRS and CDR2 YFSETQ. CDR3 nucleotides: TGCGCCAGCAGCAAAGACAGGGCCTACGAGCAGTACTTC. As protein: CASSKDRAYEQYF.

This sequence joins TRBV4-2 and TRBJ1-1; possibly TRBD1 for D (5 bases). This CDR3 is 14 amino acids long. CDR1 is LGHNA, CDR2 YNFKEQ, per germline. V lost 4 bases and J 5 bases, leaving 14 bases between the germline ends. The CDR3 protein is CASSLLGELTEAFF. In DNA form, the CDR3 reads TGTGCCAGCAGCCTCTTGGGGGAGTTGACTGAAGCTTTCTTT.

This sequence joins TRBV5-1 and TRBJ2-3, with TRBD2 matching over 11 bases. In germline, CDR1 is SGHRS, CDR2 YFSETQ. V was clipped by 4 bases and J by 1 base; unmatched bases: 8. The CDR3 covers 17 residues. CDR3 in DNA: TGCGCCAGCAGCACGGGACTAGCGGTCAGGGGCACAGATACGCAGTATTTT. Protein product: CASSTGLAVRGTDTQYF.

This clone has a handful of counts. This sequence joins TRBV30 and TRBJ1-2; D unclear. Trimming stripped 3 bases from V and 0 bases from J, with 17 bases between. The length of the CDR3 is 16 residues. Germline V gene lookup returns CDR1 GTSNPN and CDR2 SVGIG (reference sequence). Here the CDR3 DNA reads TGTGCCTGGAGCCTACCGTTGACGGCGGCTAACTATGGCTACACCTTC. Translated: CAWSLPLTAANYGYTF.

J is TRBJ2-7 and V is TRBV6-1; D not certain. Germline CDR1 is MNHNS and CDR2 is SASEGT. The CDR3 loop spans 15 amino acids. V lost 10 bases, J lost 2 bases, and 21 bases lay in between. CDR3 sequence (DNA): TGTGCCACCTTCCCAGGTTCTGCCACTGCCTACGAGCAGTACTTC. The encoded protein is CATFPGSATAYEQYF.

The CDR3 coding sequence is TGTGCCAGCAGTGACCTGACAGGAGATAGCAATCAGCCCCAGCATTTT. It codes for CASSDLTGDSNQPQHF. This sequence joins TRBV6-1 and TRBJ1-5; TRBD1 might be the D (6 bases). Germline CDR1 and CDR2: MNHNS and SASEGT. The V end lost 3 bases, the J end lost 0 bases, and 12 bases lay between the germline ends. CDR3 length: 16 residues.

In this sample, this clone turned up a few times. The chain joins TRBV11-1 to TRBJ2-6, with D possibly matching TRBD1 (5 bases). Germline V gene data show CDR1 as SGHAT and CDR2 as FQDESV (reference sequence). Trimming removed 5 bases from V and 0 bases from J, with 14 bases in between. The CDR3 sequence is 17 residues long. Here the CDR3 DNA reads TGTGCCAGCAGCCCCAGACAGATTCGCTCTGGGGCCAACGTCCTGACTTTC. This encodes CASSPRQIRSGANVLTF.

The V and J genes are TRBV5-1 and TRBJ1-1; 9 bases fit TRBD1. The ends lost 0 bases at V and 1 base at J; junction bases unmatched: 4. CDR1 is SGHRS, CDR2 YFSETQ, per germline. The CDR3 contains 16 residues. The CDR3 region is CASSLGGTGKNTEAFF. The CDR3 DNA reads TGCGCCAGCAGCTTGGGAGGGACAGGGAAGAACACTGAAGCTTTCTTT.

Written as DNA, the CDR3 is TGTGCCAGCAGCCCCCGCCCCAGGGAGGAAGCTTTCTTT. It translates to CASSPRPREEAFF. The rearrangement links TRBV9 to TRBJ1-1; D may be TRBD1 (5 bases). The CDR3 length is 13 residues. Germline CDR1 reads SGDLS; CDR2 reads YYNGEE. V lost 4 bases to trimming and J lost 8 bases, with 15 bases between them.

To note about this clone: This sample includes further DNA sequences coding for the same CDR3. The chain joins TRBV28 to TRBJ1-1; D is possibly TRBD1 (5 bases). V was clipped by 2 bases and J by 5 bases, with 6 bases between them. The CDR3 covers 12 residues. Germline CDR1 reads MDHEN; CDR2 reads SYDVKM. The CDR3 region is CASSLQGTEAFF. In DNA form, the CDR3 reads TGTGCCAGCAGTTTACAGGGAACTGAAGCTTTCTTT.

The gene calls are TRBV5-5 and TRBJ2-3; perhaps TRBD2 as D (6 bases). The CDR3 is made up of 16 amino acids. The germline V gene has CDR1 SGHKS and CDR2 YYEKEE (reference sequence). V was trimmed by 1 base and J by 3 bases, leaving 15 bases between them. Here the CDR3 reads CASSLRRDGGTDTQYF. CDR3 coding DNA: TGTGCCAGCAGCTTGAGGCGGGATGGTGGGACAGATACGCAGTATTTT.

The chain carries TRBV6-1 and TRBJ2-2; D may be TRBD2 (5 bases). From germline, CDR1 is MNHNS and CDR2 SASEGT. Trimming shortened V by 3 bases and J by 2 bases, and 13 bases separated the two germline ends. The CDR3 runs 16 residues. The CDR3 here is CASSEARGSNTGELFF. In DNA, the CDR3 is TGTGCCAGCAGTGAGGCCCGAGGGAGTAACACCGGGGAGCTGTTTTTT.